The sequence of this T cell receptor (beta chain) was determined in a study of cytomegalovirus exposure and HLA in healthy donors. The PCR was carried out with 60 Vbeta primers and 13 Jbeta primers. Sequencing was performed with immunoSEQ multiplex PCR; in TCRdb, only in-frame clones are kept and a portion is missing. This table has around 190,000 clones, about 85% appearing once. As concerns this clone: The target antigen is unknown.

General study results and limits: Overall, around 160 TCR beta chains were annotated as cytomegalovirus-associated. Most TCR beta V segments were productive about 90% or about 30% of the time in an earlier analysis. Later on, a genetic analysis was performed. It linked a missense variant in DCLRE1C with V- and J-gene trimming of TCR beta.

The V gene lost 6 bases and the J gene lost 2 bases, with 11 bases spanning the gap. The CDR3 contains 13 residues. CDR1 is MDHEN and CDR2 is SYDVKM in the germline V gene. The chain joins TRBV28 to TRBJ2-7; D possibly corresponds to TRBD1 (5 bases). The specimen sequenced was PBMCs. This receptor was taken from a woman in her 50s in good health and CMV-seronegative. The chain's CDR3 is CASSRTPPYEQYF. DNA for the CDR3: TGTGCCAGCAGCCGGACACCTCCCTACGAGCAGTACTTC.